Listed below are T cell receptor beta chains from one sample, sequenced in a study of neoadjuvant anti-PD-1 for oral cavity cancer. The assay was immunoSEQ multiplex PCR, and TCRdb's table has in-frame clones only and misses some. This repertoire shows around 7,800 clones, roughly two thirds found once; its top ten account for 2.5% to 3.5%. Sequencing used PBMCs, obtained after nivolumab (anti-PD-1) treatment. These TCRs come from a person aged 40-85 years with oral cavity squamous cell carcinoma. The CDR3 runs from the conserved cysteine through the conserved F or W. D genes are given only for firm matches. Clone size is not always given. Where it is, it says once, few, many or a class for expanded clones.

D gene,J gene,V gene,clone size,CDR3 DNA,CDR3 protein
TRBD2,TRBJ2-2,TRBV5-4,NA,TGTGCCAGCAGCCTGAAAACTAGCGGGGGAACCACCGGGGAGCTGTTTTTT,CASSLKTSGGTTGELFF
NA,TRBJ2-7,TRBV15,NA,TGTGCCACCAGCAGAGATCGAGGCTCGACCTCCTACGAGCAGTACTTC,CATSRDRGSTSYEQYF
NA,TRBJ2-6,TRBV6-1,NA,TGTGCCAGCAGTGAATACGTAGGCTCTGGGGCCAACGTCCTGACTTTC,CASSEYVGSGANVLTF
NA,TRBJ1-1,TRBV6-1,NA,TGTGCCAGCAATCAGGGAGGGGGTATGAACACTGAAGCTTTCTTT,CASNQGGGMNTEAFF
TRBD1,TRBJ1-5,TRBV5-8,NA,TGTGCCAGCAGCTTGGAGGTCCGGGCAGGGGGACAGCCCCAGCATTTT,CASSLEVRAGGQPQHF
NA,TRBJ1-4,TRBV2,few,TGTGCCAGCAGTGAAGCGCTTTCCGAAAAACTGTTTTTT,CASSEALSEKLFF
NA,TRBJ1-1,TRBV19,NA,TGTGCCAGTAGTTTGTGGACTGGGGACACTGAAGCTTTCTTT,CASSLWTGDTEAFF
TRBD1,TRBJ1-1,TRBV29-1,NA,TGCAGCGTGAAAACAGGGGGTAGCACTGAAGCTTTCTTT,CSVKTGGSTEAFF
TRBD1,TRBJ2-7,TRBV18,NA,TGTGCCAGCTCAACCGGACAGGTTGCCTACGAGCAGTACTTC,CASSTGQVAYEQYF
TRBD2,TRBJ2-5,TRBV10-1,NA,TGCGCCAGCAGTGAGTCCACTAGCGGAGGGGAGACCCAGTACTTC,CASSESTSGGETQYF
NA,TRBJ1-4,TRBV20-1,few,TGCAGTGCTTCCAATAATGAAAAACTGTTTTTT,CSASNNEKLFF
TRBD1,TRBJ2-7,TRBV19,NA,TGTGCCAGTAGTATAGATTACAGGGGAACTCGCTACGAGCAGTACTTC,CASSIDYRGTRYEQYF
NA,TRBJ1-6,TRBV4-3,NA,TGCGCCAGCAGCCACGGGAACAAGGGCTATAATTCACCCCTCCACTTT,CASSHGNKGYNSPLHF
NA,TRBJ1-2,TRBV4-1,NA,TGCGCCAGCAGCCAAGAAACAAGCCCTAACTATGGCTACACCTTC,CASSQETSPNYGYTF
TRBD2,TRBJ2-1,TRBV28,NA,TGTGCCAGCAGTTCTCCGACTAGCGCGGGCCCCAATGAGCAGTTCTTC,CASSSPTSAGPNEQFF
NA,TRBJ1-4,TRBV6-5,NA,TGTGCCAGCAGATCCCTGGCTAATGAAAAACTGTTTTTT,CASRSLANEKLFF
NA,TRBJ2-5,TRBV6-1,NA,TGTGCCAGCCGGAGACGGATCCAAGAGACCCAGTACTTC,CASRRRIQETQYF
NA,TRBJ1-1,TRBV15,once,TGTGCCACCAGCAGAGACCTGGGGGTAAACACTGAAGCTTTCTTT,CATSRDLGVNTEAFF
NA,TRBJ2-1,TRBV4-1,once,TGCGCCAGCAGCCAAGTTGGACGTTACTACAATGAGCAGTTCTTC,CASSQVGRYYNEQFF
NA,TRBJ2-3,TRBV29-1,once,TGCAGCGTTGTACAGGGTACAGATACGCAGTATTTT,CSVVQGTDTQYF
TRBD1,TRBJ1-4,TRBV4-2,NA,TGTGCCAGCAGCCAGGAGCAGGGGGCGGGTAATGAAAAACTGTTTTTT,CASSQEQGAGNEKLFF
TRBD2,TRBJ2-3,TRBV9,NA,TGTGCCAGCAGCGTAGGTAGCGGGGCTTCTAGCACAGATACGCAGTATTTT,CASSVGSGASSTDTQYF
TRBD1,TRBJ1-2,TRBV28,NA,TGTGCCAGCTCGGGACAGCACTCCTCAAACTATGGCTACACCTTC,CASSGQHSSNYGYTF
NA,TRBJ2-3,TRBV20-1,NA,TGCAGTGCCGGACAGTTAGGGTATTTT,CSAGQLGYF